These T cell receptor beta chains were read from a single sample in a study of blood T cell repertoires in COVID-19. Sequencing was performed with immunoSEQ multiplex PCR; in TCRdb, only in-frame clones are kept and a portion is missing. The sample records under 200,000 clones, 85% to 90% being singletons. The material sequenced was peripheral blood. The receptors were sampled from a man aged 45 to 65 with active or convalescent COVID-19. Both conserved end residues are part of each CDR3. D genes are given only for firm matches. Size is stated for part of the rows, as once, few or many counts, or as a class when the clone is expanded.

D gene	J gene	clone size	V gene	CDR3 protein	CDR3 DNA
NA	TRBJ2-3	NA	TRBV3-1/TRBV3-2	CASSPRNEDTQYF	TGTGCCAGCAGCCCCAGGAACGAAGATACGCAGTATTTT
NA	TRBJ1-2	NA	TRBV5-4	CASSRDTELNYGYTF	TGTGCCAGCAGCCGGGACACCGAACTTAACTATGGCTACACCTTC
NA	TRBJ2-3	NA	TRBV7-9	CASSLSTAGITDTQYF	TGTGCCAGCAGCTTATCAACGGCAGGAATCACAGATACGCAGTATTTT
NA	TRBJ2-7	NA	TRBV19	CASSTLGRSYEQYF	TGTGCCAGTAGCACCCTGGGTCGGAGCTACGAGCAGTACTTC
NA	TRBJ1-1	NA	TRBV5-1	CASSPGGAHTEAFF	TGCGCCAGCAGCCCGGGGGGGGCGCACACTGAAGCTTTCTTT
TRBD1	TRBJ2-7	once	TRBV27	CASRTGFYEQYF	TGTGCCAGTCGGACAGGGTTCTACGAGCAGTACTTC
TRBD2	TRBJ2-7	once	TRBV6-2/TRBV6-3	CASSYRLAGGKSYEQYF	TGTGCCAGCAGTTACCGGCTAGCGGGGGGCAAATCCTACGAGCAGTACTTC
TRBD2	TRBJ2-3	NA	TRBV2	CASSVLAGGTDTQYF	TGTGCCAGCAGCGTACTAGCGGGAGGCACAGATACGCAGTATTTT
TRBD2	TRBJ2-3	NA	TRBV6-4	CASSITGTSATDTQYF	TGTGCCAGCAGTATCACCGGGACTAGCGCAACAGATACGCAGTATTTT
TRBD1	TRBJ1-2	NA	TRBV6-6	CASSYDRGTHGYTF	TGTGCCAGCAGTTACGACAGGGGGACTCATGGCTACACCTTC
NA	TRBJ2-3	NA	TRBV7-3	CASSSPWRADVTDTQYF	TGTGCCAGCAGCTCCCCTTGGAGGGCCGATGTCACAGATACGCAGTATTTT
NA	TRBJ2-1	NA	TRBV24-1	CATVGSAGNSYNEQFF	TGTGCCACTGTCGGGAGTGCGGGAAATTCCTACAATGAGCAGTTCTTC
TRBD1	TRBJ1-2	NA	TRBV2	CASSTDRGYGYTF	TGTGCCAGCAGCACGGACAGGGGCTATGGCTACACCTTC
NA	TRBJ1-1	NA	TRBV29-1	CSVEVGQRTEAFF	TGCAGCGTTGAAGTGGGACAACGCACTGAAGCTTTCTTT
TRBD2	TRBJ2-2	NA	TRBV5-1	CASKGGGAQNTGELFF	TGCGCCAGCAAAGGCGGGGGGGCCCAAAACACCGGGGAGCTGTTTTTT
NA	TRBJ2-7	NA	TRBV7-2	CASSLGRGPDYEQYF	TGTGCCAGCAGCTTGGGGCGGGGGCCTGACTACGAGCAGTACTTC
NA	TRBJ2-7	NA	TRBV5-4	CASSPGSTYEQYF	TGTGCCAGCAGCCCAGGATCTACCTACGAGCAGTACTTC
TRBD1	TRBJ2-3	NA	TRBV10-3	CAISRGQDTDTQYF	TGTGCCATCAGTCGGGGACAGGACACAGATACGCAGTATTTT
NA	TRBJ1-1	NA	TRBV6-5	CASNLGHQNTEAFF	TGTGCCAGCAACCTGGGACACCAGAACACTGAAGCTTTCTTT
TRBD1	TRBJ2-5	NA	TRBV5-1	CASSSIGQGSPETQYF	TGCGCCAGCAGCTCAATTGGACAGGGCTCTCCGGAGACCCAGTACTTC
TRBD2	TRBJ2-5	NA	TRBV6-2/TRBV6-3	CASSLLGLAGGGTQYF	TGTGCCAGCAGCCTCCTGGGACTAGCGGGAGGTGGGACCCAGTACTTC
TRBD1	TRBJ2-5	NA	TRBV5-8	CASSTTDRAVRETQYF	TGTGCCAGCAGCACTACCGACAGGGCGGTTCGGGAGACCCAGTACTTC
NA	TRBJ1-4	NA	TRBV18	CASSPRRDNEKLFF	TGTGCCAGCTCACCACGGCGGGATAATGAAAAACTGTTTTTT
TRBD1	TRBJ1-4	NA	TRBV14	CASSQPGQANEKLFF	TGTGCCAGCAGCCAACCGGGACAGGCCAATGAAAAACTGTTTTTT
TRBD1	TRBJ1-2	NA	TRBV7-6	CASSGNEDRGPRYGYTF	TGTGCCAGCAGCGGAAACGAGGACAGGGGGCCTCGGTATGGCTACACCTTC
TRBD1	TRBJ2-2	NA	TRBV2	CASSEWQGDVTGELFF	TGTGCCAGCAGTGAATGGCAGGGGGATGTCACCGGGGAGCTGTTTTTT
TRBD2	TRBJ2-1	few	TRBV7-8	CASSLISGRATYNEQFF	TGTGCCAGCAGCTTAATTAGCGGGAGGGCCACATACAATGAGCAGTTCTTC
NA	TRBJ2-5	NA	TRBV6-5	CASSPRETQYF	TGTGCCAGCAGTCCCCGAGAGACCCAGTACTTC
NA	TRBJ1-1	NA	TRBV7-2	CASSLVVIRNTEAFF	TGTGCCAGCAGCTTAGTAGTCATTAGAAACACTGAAGCTTTCTTT
TRBD2	TRBJ2-3	once	TRBV5-4	CASSSTQRGQAGGQYF	TGTGCCAGCAGCTCAACCCAGCGGGGCCAAGCGGGGGGGCAGTATTTT
TRBD2	TRBJ2-1	NA	TRBV7-9	CASRRPGEGGSSYNEQFF	TGTGCCAGCAGGCGGCCCGGGGAGGGCGGGAGCTCCTACAATGAGCAGTTCTTC
TRBD1	TRBJ2-6	NA	TRBV5-4	CASSTGQYSGANVLTF	TGTGCCAGCAGCACGGGACAGTACTCTGGGGCCAACGTCCTGACTTTC
TRBD2	TRBJ2-7	NA	TRBV5-1	CASSGGDGIYEQYF	TGCGCCAGCAGCGGGGGGGACGGAATCTACGAGCAGTACTTC
TRBD1	TRBJ2-7	once	TRBV4-2	CASSHDRGGSYEQYF	TGTGCCAGCAGCCATGACAGGGGGGGTTCCTACGAGCAGTACTTC
TRBD2	TRBJ2-7	NA	TRBV4-1	CASSRGTSGSYEQYF	TGCGCCAGCAGCCGAGGGACTAGCGGGAGCTACGAGCAGTACTTC
TRBD2	TRBJ2-5	NA	TRBV2	CASSVRTSGSGETQYF	TGTGCCAGCAGTGTGAGGACTAGCGGGAGTGGAGAGACCCAGTACTTC
NA	TRBJ2-7	NA	TRBV28	CASSLLSGVGEQYF	TGTGCCAGCAGTTTATTGTCAGGGGTGGGCGAGCAGTACTTC
NA	TRBJ2-7	NA	TRBV28	CASGLPGVPYEQYF	TGTGCCAGCGGCCTCCCTGGAGTGCCCTACGAGCAGTACTTC
TRBD1	TRBJ2-1	NA	TRBV11-3	CASSLVDRAYEQFF	TGTGCCAGCAGCTTAGTGGACAGGGCATATGAGCAGTTCTTC
NA	TRBJ1-1	NA	TRBV5-1	CASSPEGNTEAFF	TGCGCCAGCAGCCCGGAGGGGAACACTGAAGCTTTCTTT
TRBD2	TRBJ2-7	NA	TRBV7-6	CASSPGSPGGEQYF	TGTGCCAGCAGCCCCGGCTCCCCGGGGGGCGAGCAGTACTTC
NA	TRBJ1-4	NA	TRBV4-3	CASSRGPGTNEKLFF	TGCGCCAGCAGCCGGGGGCCCGGGACAAATGAAAAACTGTTTTTT
TRBD1	TRBJ1-6	NA	TRBV19	CASSIVKGAWNSPLHF	TGTGCCAGTAGTATAGTGAAGGGGGCTTGGAATTCACCCCTCCACTTT
TRBD1	TRBJ2-7	NA	TRBV19	CASSTRQGREQYF	TGTGCCAGTAGTACCCGACAGGGACGGGAGCAGTACTTC
NA	TRBJ2-1	NA	TRBV6-2/TRBV6-3	CASSNRYNEQFF	TGTGCCAGCAGCAACAGATACAATGAGCAGTTCTTC
TRBD1	TRBJ1-2	few	TRBV18	CASSPAGGDYGYTF	TGTGCCAGCTCACCGGCAGGGGGCGACTATGGCTACACCTTC
NA	TRBJ1-2	NA	TRBV12-3/TRBV12-4	CASSFSGVDGYTF	TGTGCCAGCAGTTTTTCGGGGGTGGATGGCTACACCTTC
TRBD1	TRBJ2-7	NA	TRBV29-1	CSVDPTGDNYEQYF	TGCAGCGTTGACCCGACAGGGGATAACTACGAGCAGTACTTC
NA	TRBJ1-1	once	TRBV10-3	CAISEETENTEAFF	TGTGCCATCAGTGAGGAGACAGAGAACACTGAAGCTTTCTTT
NA	TRBJ1-2	NA	TRBV6-6	CAGWHGGRGYTF	TGTGCCGGCTGGCACGGGGGGCGGGGCTACACCTTC
NA	TRBJ2-4	NA	TRBV5-8	CASPRLETKNIQYF	TGTGCCAGCCCTAGACTAGAAACCAAAAACATTCAGTACTTC
NA	TRBJ1-6	NA	TRBV28	CASSQIRKTAEYNSPLHF	TGTGCCAGCAGCCAAATCCGAAAGACAGCCGAGTATAATTCACCCCTCCACTTT